One sample yielded the 18 T cell receptor beta chains listed below, sequenced in a study of tumor and adjacent non-tumor tissue in lung cancer. A modified ARM-PCR protocol with three rounds of nested PCR amplified TCRbeta. TCRdb recomputed calls from the multiplex PCR reads with MiXCR, one row per CDR3 protein. The sample yields around 82,000 distinct CDR3 sequences, approximately 78% seen once. This sample's RNA came from whole unsorted tissue. More than 3 cm separated this lung sample from the edge of the tumor. Material for sequencing was distant non-tumor lung tissue. These receptors were taken from a man between 60 and 75 years old with non-small cell lung cancer.

V is TRBV6-2 or TRBV6-3 and J is TRBJ1-5, with D possibly matching TRBD1 (6 bases). V was shortened by 6 bases and J by 16 bases, with 31 bases between the two germline ends. In germline, CDR1 is MNHEY, CDR2 SVGEGT. The CDR3 runs to 16 residues. In DNA, the CDR3 is TGTGCCAGCAGGCGGCAGGGACAAAGCGGGAATCAGCCTCATCATTTT. Translating it yields CASRRQGQSGNQPHHF.

This clonotype was detected many times. As the CDR3 is not closed by the conserved phenylalanine or tryptophan, this likely results from a read error. The chain recombines TRBV11-3 with TRBJ2-1, with 10 bases aligning to TRBD1. This CDR3 comprises 15 residues. V lost 4 bases, J lost 6 bases, and 6 bases stayed unmatched. CDR1 SGHNT and CDR2 YENEEA come from the germline V gene. CDR3 sequence (DNA): TGTGCCAGCAGCTACTTCGGGACAGGGGCCAATGAGCAGTTCCTC. Its translation is CASSYFGTGANEQFL.

This rearrangement joins TRBV11-2 to TRBJ1-6; weak D call: TRBD1 (5 bases). The CDR3 length is 15 residues. Germline CDR1 and CDR2: SGHAT and FQNNGV. V lost 7 bases, J lost 8 bases, and 18 bases lay in between. The chain's CDR3 is CASMDPGHSDSPLHF. The CDR3 region has the DNA TGTGCCAGCATGGATCCAGGACATAGTGATTCACCCCTCCACTTT.

The rearrangement links TRBV4-3 to TRBJ2-2; TRBD2 is a possible D gene (6 bases). Germline V lookup: CDR1 LGHNA, CDR2 YSLEER. The CDR3 contains 13 residues. This chain's CDR3 is CTSSQDSSGELFF. Written as DNA, the CDR3 is TGCACTAGCAGCCAAGATTCCTCCGGGGAGCTGTTTTTT.

On this clonotype itself: A read error is likely, as this CDR3 ends without the conserved phenylalanine or tryptophan. The chain employs TRBV6-1 and TRBJ2-7; 9 positions match TRBD1. The germline V gene encodes CDR1 MNHNS and CDR2 SASEGT. The CDR3 totals 16 residues. V dropped 5 bases and J dropped 0; count of bases not matched to a gene: 8. CDR3 nucleotide sequence: TGTGCCAGCAGTCTCATCGGGACAGGGATCTCCTACGAGCAGTACCTC. Amino acid sequence: CASSLIGTGISYEQYL.

This clonotype is medium-sized. The chain carries TRBV4-1 and TRBJ2-4, with TRBD2 matching over 11 bases. The CDR3 spans 17 residues. CDR1 and CDR2 (germline): MGHRA, YSYEKL. Trimming took 0 bases from V and 8 from J; bases not matched to a gene: 9. DNA for the CDR3: TGCGCCAGCAGCCAAGAAGGGCTAGCGGGGGGTCGCGACATTCAGTACTTC. It specifies CASSQEGLAGGRDIQYF.

V is TRBV5-1 and J is TRBJ1-2; perhaps TRBD1 as D (6 bases). V was clipped by 3 bases and J by 0 bases, with 12 bases between them. This CDR3 comprises 15 residues. Per germline, CDR1 SGHRS and CDR2 YFSETQ. Here the CDR3 DNA reads TGCGCCAGCAGCTCGGACGCAGGGGCTAACTATGGCTACACCTTC. Translated: CASSSDAGANYGYTF.

The rearrangement uses TRBV2 and TRBJ2-2; D ambiguous. Trimming left V 8 bases short and J 7 bases short, with 8 bases between. Germline assignment: CDR1 SNHLY and CDR2 FYNNEI. This CDR3 has 11 residues. CDR3 in amino acids: CASQYIGELFF. CDR3 bases: TGTGCCAGCCAGTACATCGGGGAGCTGTTTTTT.

With respect to this clonotype: Sequence at one end of the junction differs from germline and may be a read error. The chain couples TRBV11-3 to TRBJ1-1; D is ambiguous. CDR1 and CDR2 (germline): SGHNT, YENEEA. The CDR3 runs 14 residues. DNA of the CDR3: TGTGCCAGCAGTTCGCACGGATGGCAGACTGAAGCTTCCTTT. Amino acids: CASSSHGWQTEASF.

This clonotype was seen repeatedly, ten times or more. The J gene is TRBJ1-3, the V gene TRBV5-4; no reliable D call. CDR3 size: 15 residues. Germline V gene sequence: CDR1 SGHNT, CDR2 YYREEE (reference sequence). V lost 0 bases and J lost 0, with 7 bases in between. CDR3 residues: CASSLGPSSGNTIYF. CDR3 nucleotides: TGTGCCAGCAGCTTGGGCCCAAGCTCTGGAAACACCATATATTTT.

This clonotype occurred many times. The chain joins TRBV5-5 to TRBJ2-1, with D maybe TRBD2 (5 bases). Between the trimmed V and J ends, which lost 3 bases and 4 bases, there was a span of 14 bases. The germline V gene encodes CDR1 SGHKS and CDR2 YYEKEE (reference sequence). This CDR3 contains 15 residues. This chain's CDR3 is CASSSPLGRYNEQFF. In DNA, the CDR3 is TGTGCCAGCAGCTCCCCACTAGGACGATACAATGAGCAGTTCTTC. Together with reference TRBV5-5 and TRBJ2-1, the CDR3 gives the full variable domain: DAGVTQSPTHLIKTRGQQVTLRCSPISGHKSVSWYQQVLGQGPQFIFQYYEKEERGRGNFPDRFSARQFPNYSSELNVNALLLGDSALYLCASSSPLGRYNEQFFGPGTRLTVL.

Points on this clonotype: A much larger clonotype is one base distant, so this may be a read error. V gene TRBV14 combines with J gene TRBJ2-7, with a weak D call TRBD1 (6 bases). The CDR3 sequence is 16 residues long. V lost 3 bases, J lost 0 bases, and 15 bases lay in between. The germline V gene has CDR1 SGHDN and CDR2 FVKESK. In nucleotides, the CDR3 is TGTGCCAGCAGCCATACTTGGGGGCTGAGCTCCTACGAGCAGTACTTC. Translation gives CASSHTWGLSSYEQYF.

The sample holds a few counts of this clonotype. Relative to the germline gene, one junction end is altered; a read error may explain this. The chain joins TRBV11-2 to TRBJ2-5, with a possible D match to TRBD2 (7 bases). CDR3 length: 16 residues. Germline CDR1 reads SGHAT; CDR2 reads FQNNGV. The CDR3: CASSSTKGGPKETQYF. The CDR3 nucleotides read TGTGCTAGCAGCTCCACGAAGGGGGGGCCAAAGGAGACCCAGTACTTC.

A word on this clonotype: One end of the junction fails to match germline, which may point to a read error. The chain combines TRBV4-2 with TRBJ1-1; D is ambiguous. The CDR3 is made up of 15 amino acids. Germline lookup yields CDR1 LGHNA and CDR2 YNFKEQ. DNA for the CDR3: TGTTCCAGCAGCCAAGCGGAGGGTTTGAACACTGAAGCTCTCTTT. Amino acid sequence: CSSSQAEGLNTEALF.

This clonotype has only one observation. One end of the junction does not line up with germline, which may come from a read error. The gene calls are TRBV11-2 and TRBJ2-3, with a possible D match to TRBD1 (6 bases). CDR3 size: 16 residues. Germline CDR1 is SGHAT and CDR2 is FQNNGV. CDR3 coding DNA: TGTGCCAGCAGCTTGGGGGCGGAACCAAAGACAGATACCCAGTATTTT. It yields the protein CASSLGAEPKTDTQYF.

This chain joins TRBV6-2 or TRBV6-3 and TRBJ2-2; the D is unclear. This CDR3 is built from 13 residues. V shed 8 bases and J shed 0 bases, with 7 bases lying between them. CDR1 is MNHEY and CDR2 is SVGEGT in the germline V gene. The CDR3, as DNA: TGTGCCAGCGAAACAACGAACACCGGGGAGCTGTTTTTT. Its protein is CASETTNTGELFF.

This sequence joins TRBV11-3 and TRBJ1-1; TRBD1 might be the D (5 bases). The CDR3 spans 13 residues. V lost 1 base and J 12 bases, leaving 15 bases between the germline ends. CDR1 and CDR2 (germline): SGHNT, YENEEA. CDR3 protein: CASSLGGIVGTFF. The CDR3 DNA is TGTGCCAGCAGCTTAGGGGGGATAGTGGGAACTTTCTTT.

Notes on this clonotype: The junction and the germline gene differ at one end; a read error may be behind it. The chain links TRBV11-1 to TRBJ1-1; D call uncertain. Germline V gene sequence: CDR1 SGHAT, CDR2 FQDESV (reference sequence). This CDR3 has 14 residues. The CDR3 is CASSLEARRTEAFF. The CDR3 DNA reads TGTGCCAGTAGCTTAGAGGCAAGGCGGACTGAAGCTTTCTTT.